Below are 26 T cell receptor beta chains sequenced from a single sample in a study of T-cell memory formation after mild COVID-19. TCRdb re-called the 5' RACE reads through MiXCR, storing one row per CDR3 protein. The sample lists 400,000 to 450,000 distinct CDR3 sequences, about 20% occurring once. The sample taken for sequencing was PBMCs or a T cell subset sorted from them (not recorded which). Receptor source: a man younger than 35 who had mild COVID-19 (a few samples of this study predate the infection). Cell type and time point are not known.

This clonotype appeared a few times. The chain employs TRBV9 and TRBJ1-1; possible D gene TRBD1, 6 bases. The CDR3 totals 14 residues. Germline CDR1 and CDR2: SGDLS and YYNGEE. V was pared by 0 bases and J by 10 bases, with 16 bases between. The DNA for the CDR3 is TGTGCCAGCAGCGTAGAGGGACTCTCAGGGGCAGCTTTCTTT. Amino acids: CASSVEGLSGAAFF.

The chain recombines TRBV4-3 with TRBJ1-1; D call uncertain. Trimming removed 0 bases from V and 3 bases from J, with 11 bases in between. This CDR3 is 15 amino acids long. In germline, CDR1 is LGHNA, CDR2 YSLEER. CDR3 bases: TGCGCCAGCAGCCAAGAGCCGGGAGAGGACACTGAAGCTTTCTTT. It codes for CASSQEPGEDTEAFF.

Worth noting for this clonotype: Since a much larger clone is just one base distant, this may be a read error. This rearrangement joins TRBV12-3 or TRBV12-4 to TRBJ2-1; the match to TRBD2 covers 10 bases. CDR3 length: 15 residues. In nucleotides, the CDR3 is TGTGCCAGCACGCCACAGCGGGGGGGCCAAGATGAGAAGTTCTTC. This codes for CASTPQRGGQDEKFF.

The chain is built from TRBV7-2 and TRBJ2-3, with 7 bases identical to TRBD2. The CDR3 spans 15 residues. CDR1 SGHTA and CDR2 FQGNSA come from the germline V gene. V gave up 1 base and J gave up 1 base; unmatched junction bases: 2. The CDR3 region is CASSLDRGGTDTQYF. CDR3 sequence (DNA): TGTGCCAGCAGCTTAGACCGGGGGGGCACAGATACGCAGTATTTT.

This clonotype was recorded a few times. The V and J genes are TRBV27 and TRBJ2-7; 7 nucleotides agree with TRBD1. V dropped 5 bases and J dropped 2; count of bases not matched to a gene: 6. Germline values: CDR1 MNHEY, CDR2 SMNVEV (reference sequence). This CDR3 is 14 amino acids long. CDR3 in amino acids: CASSQDRTAYEQYV. The CDR3 DNA is TGTGCCAGCAGTCAGGACAGGACAGCCTACGAGCAGTACGTC.

The chain couples TRBV5-1 to TRBJ2-7; D gene ambiguous. The CDR3 runs to 17 residues. Germline V gene sequence: CDR1 SGHRS, CDR2 YFSETQ. V lost 3 bases to trimming and J lost 4 bases, with 23 bases between them. The CDR3, as DNA: TGCGCCAGCAGCTCTCTCCCGCCCGGGTCAGGATCATACGAGCAGTACTTC. Translation: CASSSLPPGSGSYEQYF.

The chain links TRBV7-2 to TRBJ1-6; D uncertain. Trimming took 2 bases from V and 6 from J, leaving 2 bases between them. The CDR3 is 12 residues long. Per germline, CDR1 SGHTA and CDR2 FQGNSA. The CDR3 nucleotides are TGTGCCAGCAGCTTATCTAATTCACCCCTCCACTTT. It translates to CASSLSNSPLHF.

This clonotype was detected a few times. This chain uses TRBV29-1 with TRBJ2-2; no firm D call. Trimming took off 8 bases at V and 0 bases at J, with 7 bases between the two ends. There are 12 residues in the CDR3. Per germline, CDR1 SQVTM and CDR2 ANQGSEA. CDR3 region: CSSIANTGELFF. The CDR3 DNA sequence: TGCAGCTCGATCGCGAACACCGGGGAGCTGTTTTTT.

The rearrangement uses TRBV5-1 and TRBJ1-5, with 8 bases identical to TRBD1. The CDR3 is made up of 15 amino acids. Germline V gene data show CDR1 as SGHRS and CDR2 as YFSETQ. V lost 4 bases, J lost 3 bases, and 6 bases stayed unmatched. The CDR3 DNA follows: TGCGCCAGCAGCCCCGGACAGGGAGCCAATCAGCCCCAGCATTTT. Its translation: CASSPGQGANQPQHF.

V is TRBV30 and J is TRBJ2-7; TRBD1 matches at 8 bases. Germline-derived CDR1 and CDR2 are GTSNPN and SVGIG (reference sequence). The CDR3 is 11 amino acids. Trimming took 8 bases from V and 3 from J; bases not matched to a gene: 3. CDR3 DNA: TGTGCCCGCGGGACAGGCTACGAGCAGTACTTC. It translates to CARGTGYEQYF.

This clonotype was recorded a few times. The chain joins TRBV5-1 to TRBJ2-4; tentatively, D is TRBD1 or TRBD2 (5 bases each). The germline V and J ends were trimmed by 0 bases and 8 bases, with 12 bases remaining between them. Germline values: CDR1 SGHRS, CDR2 YFSETQ. The CDR3 contains 14 residues. CDR3 nucleotides: TGCGCCAGCAGCTTGGAGGGGAGTCCGGACATTCAGTACTTC. This encodes CASSLEGSPDIQYF. Full variable domain (rest looked up from reference TRBV5-1 and TRBJ2-4): KAGVTQTPRYLIKTRGQQVTLSCSPISGHRSVSWYQQTPGQGLQFLFEYFSETQRNKGNFPGRFSGRQFSNSRSEMNVSTLELGDSALYLCASSLEGSPDIQYFGAGTRLSVL.

There are many counts of this clonotype. The J gene is TRBJ2-5, the V gene TRBV7-9; tentatively, D is TRBD1 or TRBD2 (5 bases each). Deletions cut 5 bases from V and 5 bases from J, with 18 bases between. Germline CDR1 SEHNR, CDR2 FQNEAQ (reference sequence). CDR3 length: 15 amino acids. For the CDR3, the DNA is TGTGCCAGCAGCCCTCGGGACCTAGAGGGGGAGACCCAGTACTTC. This encodes CASSPRDLEGETQYF.

CDR3 in DNA: TGTGCCAGCAGCACCCGGACAGAGAACACTGAAGCTTTCTTT. Its translation: CASSTRTENTEAFF. J is TRBJ1-1 and V is TRBV7-8; D is possibly TRBD1 (6 bases). From germline, CDR1 is SGHVS and CDR2 FQNEAQ. The CDR3 is 14 amino acids. Trimming removed 5 bases from V and 1 base from J, with 11 bases in between.

This clonotype was recorded a few times. J is TRBJ1-2 and V is TRBV4-2; D is unclear. The CDR3 spans 16 residues. The ends were cut back, 1 base at V and 4 bases at J, with 16 bases in the middle. Germline V CDR1 and CDR2: LGHNA, YNFKEQ. CDR3 loop: CASSQVKHGSSYGYTF. DNA of the CDR3: TGTGCCAGCAGCCAAGTAAAACACGGATCCTCCTATGGCTACACCTTC.

This clonotype came up a few times. This chain links TRBV12-3 or TRBV12-4 with TRBJ1-2; tentatively, D is TRBD1 (6 bases). CDR3 length equals 13 residues. V shed 2 bases and J shed 4 bases, with 8 bases lying between them. The CDR3 nucleotides are TGTGCCAGCAGTTTACAGGGGACCTATGGCTACACCTTC. Residues: CASSLQGTYGYTF.

This clonotype has only a few counts. This chain connects TRBV3-1 to TRBJ1-1; D unresolved. Trimming took 1 base from V and 5 from J, leaving 14 bases between them. Germline CDR1 is LGHDT and CDR2 is YNNKEL (reference sequence). This CDR3 contains 15 residues. CDR3 residues: CASSQAPGWGTEAFF. The CDR3 nucleotides read TGTGCCAGCAGCCAAGCTCCAGGATGGGGTACTGAAGCTTTCTTT. Full variable domain (outside the CDR3, taken from reference TRBV3-1 and TRBJ1-1): DTAVSQTPKYLVTQMGNDKSIKCEQNLGHDTMYWYKQDSKKFLKIMFSYNNKELIINETVPNRFSPKSPDKAHLNLHINSLELGDSAVYFCASSQAPGWGTEAFFGQGTRLTVV.

The rearrangement uses TRBV7-2 and TRBJ2-7; weak D call: TRBD1 (5 bases). The length of the CDR3 is 14 residues. V lost 1 base and J lost 3, with 10 bases in between. Germline assignment: CDR1 SGHTA and CDR2 FQGNSA. The CDR3 DNA reads TGTGCCAGCAGCTTAGGCCAGGGCTTCTACGAGCAGTACTTC. Protein: CASSLGQGFYEQYF.

This clonotype has only a few counts. V gene TRBV12-3 or TRBV12-4 combines with J gene TRBJ1-2; D gene unclear. This CDR3 is built from 14 residues. V lost 2 bases to trimming and J lost 4 bases, with 11 bases between them. The CDR3 DNA sequence: TGTGCCAGCAGTTTACGGTCACCACTCTATGGCTACACCTTC. Translating gives CASSLRSPLYGYTF.

The chain combines TRBV5-8 with TRBJ2-7; D assignment may be TRBD1 or TRBD2 (5 bases each). V gave up 5 bases and J gave up 4 bases, with 16 bases separating them. Germline V gene data show CDR1 as SGHTS and CDR2 as YDEGEE. The CDR3 is made up of 14 amino acids. This CDR3 reads CASRPRGRQYEQYV. CDR3 in DNA: TGTGCCAGCAGGCCCCGGGGCAGACAATACGAGCAGTACGTC.

V is TRBV27 and J is TRBJ1-2, with D unclear. V gave up 4 bases and J gave up 1 base, with 7 bases separating them. Germline CDR1 reads MNHEY; CDR2 reads SMNVEV (reference sequence). The CDR3 covers 13 residues. CDR3 sequence: CASSYRNNYGYTF. The CDR3 region has the DNA TGTGCCAGCAGTTATCGGAATAACTATGGCTACACCTTC.

This clonotype was detected a few times. The rearrangement uses TRBV19 and TRBJ2-3, with 7 nucleotides matching TRBD2. The CDR3 loop spans 13 amino acids. The ends lost 5 bases at V and 6 bases at J; junction bases unmatched: 5. Germline loops: CDR1 LNHDA, CDR2 SQIVND (reference sequence). This CDR3 is CASSRGGWDTQYF. The CDR3 nucleotides read TGTGCCAGTAGTCGCGGGGGTTGGGATACGCAGTATTTT.

This clonotype was detected ten times or more. This chain connects TRBV7-9 to TRBJ1-1, with D hard to call. Germline CDR1 is SEHNR and CDR2 is FQNEAQ (reference sequence). There are 13 residues in the CDR3. Trimming stripped 4 bases from V and 2 bases from J, with 8 bases between. In DNA, the CDR3 is TGTGCCAGCAGCTCGCAGGCTAACACTGAAGCTTTCTTT. Translated: CASSSQANTEAFF.

The sample holds a few counts of this clonotype. This chain uses TRBV20-1 with TRBJ2-2, with D maybe TRBD1 (6 bases). CDR1 is DFQATT, CDR2 SNEGSKA, per germline (reference sequence). Trimming removed 1 base at V and 6 bases at J, with 12 bases between. The CDR3 has 14 amino acids. This CDR3 reads CSARGPGASGELFF. The CDR3 DNA follows: TGCAGTGCTAGAGGGCCAGGGGCATCCGGGGAGCTGTTTTTT.

This clonotype came up many times. The genes are TRBV6-5 and TRBJ1-2; D perhaps matches TRBD1 (6 bases). CDR1 and CDR2 (germline): MNHEY, SVGAGI. This CDR3 spans 18 amino acids. V was clipped by 2 bases and J by 1 base, with 20 bases between them. CDR3 in amino acids: CASSYVRAGAELNYGYTF. In nucleotides, the CDR3 is TGTGCCAGCAGTTACGTACGGGCAGGGGCCGAGCTTAACTATGGCTACACCTTC.

This clonotype was seen only a few times. For the CDR3, the DNA is TGCAGTGCTAGCCACCGGGAAGGGAATTCACCCCTCCACTTT. This encodes CSASHREGNSPLHF. This sequence joins TRBV20-1 and TRBJ1-6; D gene ambiguous. The length of the CDR3 is 14 residues. From germline, CDR1 is DFQATT and CDR2 SNEGSKA (reference sequence). V shed 3 bases and J shed 7 bases, with 13 bases lying between them.

This rearrangement joins TRBV6-1 to TRBJ2-7; 7 bases match TRBD1. Germline V gives CDR1 MNHNS, CDR2 SASEGT. V trimming: 5 bases; J trimming: 3 bases; junction bases outside the gene matches: 4. The CDR3 has 13 amino acids. The CDR3 coding sequence is TGTGCCAGCAGTAGGGGGCGAGACTACGAGCAGTACGTC. Residues: CASSRGRDYEQYV.